This T cell receptor beta chain was observed in a study of blood T cell repertoires in COVID-19. In the study's own analysis: From reference gene primer amplification, estimates of nucleated cell counts were derived. Sequencing was performed with immunoSEQ multiplex PCR; in TCRdb, only in-frame clones are kept and a portion is missing. V, J and clone size reflect that table, while D and trimming were determined from the DNA. The table lists 250,000 to 300,000 clones, around 86% of them singletons. The receptor was isolated from a woman between 25 and 40 years old with active or convalescent COVID-19. The sample taken for sequencing was peripheral blood.

In nucleotides, the CDR3 is TGTGCCTACGCTGGGGACAGGGACTACGAGCAGTACTTC. The encoded protein is CAYAGDRDYEQYF. The chain joins TRBV30 to TRBJ2-7; TRBD1 aligns across 9 bases. Germline V gives CDR1 GTSNPN, CDR2 SVGIG (reference sequence). V was clipped by 7 bases and J by 3 bases; unmatched bases: 7. This CDR3 spans 13 amino acids.